This T cell receptor beta chain emerged from a study of cytomegalovirus exposure and HLA in healthy donors. Germline CDR1 reads MDHEN; CDR2 reads SYDVKM. The CDR3 sequence is 16 residues long. Trimming left V 8 bases short and J 8 bases short, with 27 bases between. 13 Jbeta primers and 60 Vbeta primers were used for the PCR. Some clones are missing from TCRdb's copy, which holds only in-frame ones; the method was immunoSEQ multiplex PCR. The table has more than 150,000 clones, 75% to 85% seen once. The V and J genes are TRBV28 and TRBJ1-2; D is possibly TRBD1 (6 bases). This sequence was found in a girl aged 2-10 years in good health and CMV-seropositive. Source material: PBMCs. The CDR3 spells CASAQPNMGTKEGYTF. Here the CDR3 DNA reads TGTGCCAGCGCCCAACCAAACATGGGGACAAAGGAGGGCTACACCTTC.